This TCR beta chain was retrieved from a study of shared clonotypes between healthy human individuals. V lost 3 bases to trimming and J lost 8 bases, with 16 bases between them. The CDR3 consists of 13 residues. Germline V gene sequence: CDR1 GTSNPN, CDR2 SVGIG (reference sequence). Sequenced by immunoSEQ multiplex PCR; TCRdb stores in-frame clones only, minus some. The sample shows about 610,000 clones, 96% of them seen only once. CD45RO-negative, CCR7-selected cells formed the naive CD8 fraction, which excluded terminally differentiated effector memory CD45RA+ cells. The sequencing input was naive CD8+ T cells sorted from blood. The genes are TRBV30 and TRBJ1-1, with a possible D match to TRBD1 (5 bases). The origin of this receptor is a woman in her twenties or thirties in good health. The CDR3 DNA follows: TGTGCCTGGAGCCTCGGGGGTCCGGGGGAAGCTTTCTTT. This codes for CAWSLGGPGEAFF. Full variable domain (rest looked up from reference TRBV30 and TRBJ1-1): SQTIHQWPATLVQPVGSPLSLECTVEGTSNPNLYWYRQAAGRGLQLLFYSVGIGQISSEVPQNLSASRPQDRQFILSSKKLLLSDSGFYLCAWSLGGPGEAFFGQGTRLTVV.